Reported below is one T cell receptor (beta chain). Its antigen is unidentified. These data originate in a study of OX40 agonist ivuxolimab in advanced cancers. Study-level findings and limits: There was clonal expansion of CD4+ and CD8+ blood T cells by week 6 at 0.1 to 3.0 mg/kg. In general, CD8+ T cells held more expanded clones than CD4+ did, on average. Antigen specificity of clonally expanded peripheral T cells was not established.

The CDR3 runs 14 residues. CDR1 SGDLS and CDR2 YYNGEE come from the germline V gene. V shed 0 bases and J shed 5 bases, with 11 bases lying between them. Repertoires were generated with immunoSEQ multiplex PCR, while TCRdb's copy carries only in-frame clones and drops some. Among tens of thousands of clones listed, about 89% were seen once. The chain uses TRBV9 and TRBJ2-5; D gene unclear. The sequences come from CD4+ or CD8+ T cells sorted from blood, collected in a trial of the OX40 agonist ivuxolimab. This receptor was taken from an adult with an advanced solid tumor such as melanoma, head and neck, liver or kidney cancer. The CDR3 DNA reads TGTGCCAGCAGCGTAGGGGCGGAGATGGAGACCCAGTACTTC. It translates to CASSVGAEMETQYF.